Each of the 29 T cell receptor beta chains below was sequenced from the same sample in a study of T cell responses to AZD1222 COVID-19 vaccine. This table comes from immunoSEQ multiplex PCR, and its TCRdb copy is limited to in-frame clones, with some not included. The data show approximately 160,000 clones, approximately 93% seen once. The sequencing used peripheral blood, collected on day 0 of AZD1222 vaccination. These receptors were collected from an adult in good health.

The chain recombines TRBV6-1 with TRBJ2-7; 10 nucleotides align to TRBD1. CDR3 length: 12 amino acids. Trimming cost V 10 bases and J 2 bases; bases outside gene matches: 2. In germline, CDR1 is MNHNS, CDR2 SASEGT. CDR3 sequence (DNA): TGTGCCACCGGACAGGGGGCCTACGAGCAGTACTTC. This codes for CATGQGAYEQYF.

The V gene is TRBV5-1, the J gene TRBJ2-7; D is undetermined. V dropped 2 bases and J dropped 3 bases, with 6 bases sitting between them. In germline, CDR1 is SGHRS, CDR2 YFSETQ. This CDR3 region has 12 residues. The chain's CDR3 is CASSLDLYEQYF. CDR3 bases: TGCGCCAGCAGCTTAGACCTCTACGAGCAGTACTTC.

The DNA of the CDR3 is TGTGCCAGCTCACCACTGGAGACTAGTTATGAGCAGTTCTTC. Translation: CASSPLETSYEQFF. The chain is built from TRBV18 and TRBJ2-1; possibly TRBD2 for D (6 bases). Germline V CDR1 and CDR2: KGHSH, LQKENI. CDR3 length: 14 residues. Trimming pared 1 base from V and 8 bases from J, leaving 12 bases between.

The chain uses TRBV25-1 and TRBJ1-5; D unresolved. With 0 bases removed from V and 8 bases from J, the gap between germline ends came to 11 bases. The CDR3 is 14 residues long. CDR1 and CDR2 (germline): MGHDK, SYGVNS. In DNA form, the CDR3 reads TGTGCCAGCAGTGAATACGGCAGCAGGAAGCCCCAGCATTTT. Protein: CASSEYGSRKPQHF. The entire variable domain, with the rest obtained from reference TRBV25-1 and TRBJ1-5, is as follows: EADIYQTPRYLVIGTGKKITLECSQTMGHDKMYWYQQDPGMELHLIHYSYGVNSTEKGDLSSESTVSRIRTEHFPLTLESARPSHTSQYLCASSEYGSRKPQHFGDGTRLSIL.

This chain connects TRBV2 to TRBJ2-2; D gene ambiguous. Trimming pared 4 bases from V and 0 bases from J, leaving 9 bases between. This CDR3 spans 15 amino acids. In germline, CDR1 is SNHLY, CDR2 FYNNEI. For the CDR3, the DNA is TGTGCCAGCAGTGGAGGCCTACCGAACACCGGGGAGCTGTTTTTT. Translating gives CASSGGLPNTGELFF.

The rearrangement uses TRBV2 and TRBJ2-1, with no clear D. Germline-derived CDR1 and CDR2 are SNHLY and FYNNEI. The germline V and J ends were trimmed by 6 bases and 2 bases, with 14 bases remaining between them. The CDR3 contains 15 residues. CDR3 coding DNA: TGTGCCAGCAGGGCGGTGGGAAGGACCTACAATGAGCAGTTCTTC. Translating it yields CASRAVGRTYNEQFF. Full variable domain (rest looked up from reference TRBV2 and TRBJ2-1): EPEVTQTPSHQVTQMGQEVILRCVPISNHLYFYWYRQILGQKVEFLVSFYNNEISEKSEIFDDQFSVERPDGSNFTLKIRSTKLEDSAMYFCASRAVGRTYNEQFFGPGTRLTVL.

The J gene is TRBJ1-1, the V gene TRBV4-1; D remains ambiguous. Germline CDR1 reads MGHRA; CDR2 reads YSYEKL. The CDR3 totals 18 residues. Trimming took 6 bases from V and 2 from J, leaving 25 bases between them. The CDR3 here is CASRLRGPTMPRNTEAFF. The CDR3 DNA reads TGCGCCAGCAGACTACGGGGTCCCACAATGCCCCGAAACACTGAAGCTTTCTTT.

This chain joins TRBV19 and TRBJ1-5; TRBD1 might be the D (5 bases). V lost 7 bases and J 3 bases, leaving 10 bases between the germline ends. Per the germline V gene, CDR1 is LNHDA and CDR2 is SQIVND (reference sequence). The CDR3 covers 13 residues. CDR3 protein: CASNSGHNQPQHF. The DNA of the CDR3 is TGTGCCAGTAACTCAGGGCACAATCAGCCCCAGCATTTT.

The chain couples TRBV5-1 to TRBJ2-7; the D is unclear. This CDR3 spans 17 amino acids. Looked up from germline, CDR1 is SGHRS and CDR2 is YFSETQ. Trimming left V 1 base short and J 2 bases short, with 19 bases between. CDR3 region: CASSLRAASDITYEQYF. As DNA, the CDR3 is TGCGCCAGCAGCTTGCGAGCAGCGTCCGATATCACCTACGAGCAGTACTTC.

The chain employs TRBV18 and TRBJ1-2; D may be TRBD1 (5 bases). Germline CDR1 KGHSH, CDR2 LQKENI. V was cut by 4 bases and J by 7 bases, with 16 bases left in between. This CDR3 is 14 amino acids long. CDR3 loop: CASSLPPGRSGYTF. CDR3 nucleotides: TGTGCCAGCTCACTCCCCCCGGGGCGGTCTGGCTACACCTTC.

The chain recombines TRBV7-9 with TRBJ1-5; D perhaps matches TRBD1 (5 bases). This CDR3 spans 14 amino acids. From germline, CDR1 is SEHNR and CDR2 FQNEAQ (reference sequence). Between the trimmed V and J ends, which lost 2 bases and 2 bases, there was a span of 7 bases. CDR3 region: CASSLQGGNQPQHF. CDR3 DNA: TGTGCCAGCAGCTTACAGGGCGGCAATCAGCCCCAGCATTTT.

The genes are TRBV5-4 and TRBJ1-2; weak D call: TRBD1 (6 bases). The CDR3 is made up of 15 amino acids. CDR1 is SGHNT and CDR2 is YYREEE in the germline V gene (reference sequence). Trimming removed 1 base at V and 7 bases at J, with 17 bases between. As DNA, the CDR3 is TGTGCCAGCAGCTTGATGGACAGACTATTCGGTGGCTACACCTTC. Amino acid sequence: CASSLMDRLFGGYTF.

The CDR3 DNA reads as TGTGCCAGTAGTATAACTGGGACAGGGGGACCTTACGAGCAGTACTTC. This codes for CASSITGTGGPYEQYF. V usage is TRBV19 and J usage is TRBJ2-7; TRBD1 matches 11 bases. The germline gives CDR1 LNHDA, CDR2 SQIVND (reference sequence). The CDR3 covers 16 residues. With V trimmed by 2 bases and J by 4 bases, 7 bases remained unmatched.

The chain links TRBV7-9 to TRBJ1-1; D may be TRBD1 (6 bases). There are 15 residues in the CDR3. The V end lost 5 bases, the J end lost 5 bases, and 18 bases lay between the germline ends. Germline V gene lookup returns CDR1 SEHNR and CDR2 FQNEAQ (reference sequence). CDR3: CASSPPGGGETEAFF. CDR3 DNA sequence: TGTGCCAGCAGCCCCCCGGGGGGCGGTGAAACTGAAGCTTTCTTT.

V is TRBV4-1 and J is TRBJ1-3, with no clear D. Between the trimmed V and J ends, which lost 3 bases and 3 bases, there was a span of 9 bases. Per the germline V gene, CDR1 is MGHRA and CDR2 is YSYEKL. The CDR3 runs 14 residues. CDR3 loop: CASSQLPFGNTIYF. The CDR3 DNA is TGCGCCAGCAGCCAGCTCCCCTTTGGAAACACCATATATTTT.

J is TRBJ2-1 and V is TRBV18, with TRBD2 matching over 9 bases. Trimming removed 0 bases from V and 5 bases from J; junction bases left unmatched: 2. CDR1 is KGHSH and CDR2 is LQKENI in the germline V gene. The CDR3 sequence is 15 residues long. The CDR3 DNA follows: TGTGCCAGCTCACCACCCGGGACTAGCCACAATGAGCAGTTCTTC. Translation gives CASSPPGTSHNEQFF.

The rearrangement uses TRBV30 and TRBJ2-5; D is unresolved. The V gene's germline CDR1 is GTSNPN and CDR2 SVGIG (reference sequence). The CDR3 runs to 11 residues. The V and J ends lost 0 bases and 5 bases respectively, with 4 bases between them. CDR3 in amino acids: CAWSVSETQYF. The CDR3 bases are TGTGCCTGGAGTGTATCTGAGACCCAGTACTTC.

This rearrangement joins TRBV10-3 to TRBJ1-5; D might be TRBD1 (5 bases). The CDR3 totals 16 residues. The germline V gene encodes CDR1 ENHRY and CDR2 SYGVKD. Trimming took 6 bases from V and 0 from J, leaving 15 bases between them. The chain's CDR3 is CAISAGTDLSNQPQHF. For the CDR3, the DNA is TGTGCCATCAGCGCTGGGACCGATCTTAGCAATCAGCCCCAGCATTTT.

This sequence joins TRBV19 and TRBJ1-6, with D tentatively TRBD1 (6 bases). The CDR3 spans 15 residues. Germline CDR1 reads LNHDA; CDR2 reads SQIVND (reference sequence). Trimming removed 4 bases at V and 9 bases at J, with 16 bases between. The CDR3 coding sequence is TGTGCCAGTAGTACCTATCAGGGGTTCGGTTCACCCCTCCACTTT. Translating it yields CASSTYQGFGSPLHF.

This clone has just one count. This chain joins TRBV25-1 and TRBJ1-2; D gene uncertain. Trimming took 1 base from V and 4 from J, leaving 10 bases between them. This CDR3 contains 14 residues. In germline, CDR1 is MGHDK, CDR2 SYGVNS. DNA for the CDR3: TGTGCCAGCAGTGAATCTCGACTCGCCTATGGCTACACCTTC. The encoded protein is CASSESRLAYGYTF.

The chain employs TRBV11-2 and TRBJ1-2; perhaps TRBD1 as D (6 bases). Germline CDR1 and CDR2: SGHAT and FQNNGV. Trimming took off 6 bases at V and 1 base at J, with 18 bases between the two ends. CDR3 length equals 16 residues. The CDR3 loop reads CASSSSGASINYGYTF. The CDR3 nucleotides read TGTGCCAGCAGTTCATCAGGGGCCTCAATTAACTATGGCTACACCTTC.

To note about this clone: This specimen includes other DNA sequences encoding the same CDR3. The chain has TRBV30 and TRBJ1-4, with D tentatively TRBD1 (6 bases). Germline CDR1 reads GTSNPN; CDR2 reads SVGIG (reference sequence). The CDR3 has 14 amino acids. Trimming took 0 bases from V and 4 from J, leaving 9 bases between them. The chain's CDR3 is CAWSVQGSNEKLFF. The CDR3 DNA follows: TGTGCCTGGAGTGTACAGGGAAGTAATGAAAAACTGTTTTTT. Combining the CDR3 with reference TRBV30 and TRBJ1-4 gives the whole variable domain SQTIHQWPATLVQPVGSPLSLECTVEGTSNPNLYWYRQAAGRGLQLLFYSVGIGQISSEVPQNLSASRPQDRQFILSSKKLLLSDSGFYLCAWSVQGSNEKLFFGSGTQLSVL.

This sequence joins TRBV9 and TRBJ1-2, with a weak D call TRBD1 (5 bases). Trimming pared 3 bases from V and 5 bases from J, leaving 17 bases between. Germline V lookup: CDR1 SGDLS, CDR2 YYNGEE. This CDR3 contains 15 residues. CDR3 loop: CASSADSLRGYGYTF. The DNA of the CDR3 is TGTGCCAGCAGCGCGGACTCCTTGAGGGGATATGGCTACACCTTC.

The J gene is TRBJ1-1, the V gene TRBV4-2; 9 nucleotides align to TRBD1. Germline CDR1 is LGHNA and CDR2 is YNFKEQ. The junction had 7 bases not matched to a gene; V was cut back by 1 base and J by 4 bases. The CDR3 has 16 amino acids. The CDR3 here is CASSQADRGGFTEAFF. The CDR3 DNA reads TGTGCCAGCAGCCAAGCGGACAGGGGAGGGTTCACTGAAGCTTTCTTT.

The chain recombines TRBV14 with TRBJ2-3, with a tentative D call TRBD1 (6 bases). Between the trimmed V and J ends, which lost 4 bases and 2 bases, there was a span of 10 bases. CDR3 length equals 14 residues. Looked up from germline, CDR1 is SGHDN and CDR2 is FVKESK. The CDR3 DNA reads as TGTGCCAGCAGCCTTAGGGGGAACACAGATACGCAGTATTTT. It specifies CASSLRGNTDTQYF.

In its sample, this clone was seen once. This sample includes further DNA sequences coding for the same CDR3. V gene TRBV7-9 combines with J gene TRBJ2-1; the match to TRBD2 covers 9 bases. V lost 0 bases, J lost 2 bases, and 2 bases stayed unmatched. Germline V CDR1 and CDR2: SEHNR, FQNEAQ (reference sequence). The CDR3 runs to 16 residues. The CDR3 protein is CASSLALAGTYNEQFF. In DNA form, the CDR3 reads TGTGCCAGCAGCTTAGCCCTAGCGGGGACCTACAATGAGCAGTTCTTC.

The chain employs TRBV5-1 and TRBJ1-1; possible D gene TRBD1, 5 bases. Germline CDR1 reads SGHRS; CDR2 reads YFSETQ. The CDR3 consists of 14 residues. V lost 0 bases and J lost 4, with 10 bases in between. In DNA form, the CDR3 reads TGCGCCAGCAGCTTGGTACTTGGGGGCACTGAAGCTTTCTTT. Protein sequence: CASSLVLGGTEAFF. The whole variable domain, remainder taken from reference TRBV5-1 and TRBJ1-1, is KAGVTQTPRYLIKTRGQQVTLSCSPISGHRSVSWYQQTPGQGLQFLFEYFSETQRNKGNFPGRFSGRQFSNSRSEMNVSTLELGDSALYLCASSLVLGGTEAFFGQGTRLTVV.

The chain joins TRBV10-2 to TRBJ1-2; TRBD1 might be the D (5 bases). The CDR3 loop spans 15 amino acids. CDR1 is WSHSY, CDR2 SAAADI, per germline. Trimming took 2 bases from V and 4 from J, leaving 14 bases between them. CDR3 sequence (DNA): TGCGCCAGCAGTGAGCCCGGGACGGCCCTCTATGGCTACACCTTC. It translates to CASSEPGTALYGYTF.

The V gene is TRBV6-2 or TRBV6-3, the J gene TRBJ1-3; D gene unclear. Germline CDR1 is MNHEY and CDR2 is SVGEGT. The CDR3 covers 17 residues. Trimming took off 0 bases at V and 0 bases at J, with 12 bases between the two ends. The chain's CDR3 is CASSYSRQANSGNTIYF. The CDR3, as DNA: TGTGCCAGCAGTTACTCCCGGCAAGCAAACTCTGGAAACACCATATATTTT.